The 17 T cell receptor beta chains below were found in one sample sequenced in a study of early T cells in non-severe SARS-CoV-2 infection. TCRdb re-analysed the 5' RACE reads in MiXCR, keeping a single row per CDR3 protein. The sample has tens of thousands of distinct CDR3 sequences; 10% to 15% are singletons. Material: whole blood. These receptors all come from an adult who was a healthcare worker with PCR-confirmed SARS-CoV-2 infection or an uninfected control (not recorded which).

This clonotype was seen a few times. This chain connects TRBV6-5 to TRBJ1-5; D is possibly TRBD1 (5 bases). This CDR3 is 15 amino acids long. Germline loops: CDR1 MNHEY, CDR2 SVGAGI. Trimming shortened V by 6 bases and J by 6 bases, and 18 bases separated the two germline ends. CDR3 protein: CASRPTGGFRQPQHF. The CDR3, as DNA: TGTGCCAGCAGGCCCACTGGGGGATTTCGTCAGCCCCAGCATTTT.

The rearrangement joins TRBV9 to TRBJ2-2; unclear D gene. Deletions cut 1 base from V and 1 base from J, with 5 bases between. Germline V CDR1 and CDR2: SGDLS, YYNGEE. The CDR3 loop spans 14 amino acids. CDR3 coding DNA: TGTGCCAGCAGCGTATCCTGGAACACCGGGGAGCTGTTTTTT. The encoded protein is CASSVSWNTGELFF.

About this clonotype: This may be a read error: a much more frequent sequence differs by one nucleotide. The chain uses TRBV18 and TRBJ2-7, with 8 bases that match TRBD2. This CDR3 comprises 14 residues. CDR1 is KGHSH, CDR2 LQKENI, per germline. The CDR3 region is CARSPRGDPYEQYF. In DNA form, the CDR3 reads TGTGCCCGCTCACCGCGGGGGGACCCCTACGAGCAGTACTTC.

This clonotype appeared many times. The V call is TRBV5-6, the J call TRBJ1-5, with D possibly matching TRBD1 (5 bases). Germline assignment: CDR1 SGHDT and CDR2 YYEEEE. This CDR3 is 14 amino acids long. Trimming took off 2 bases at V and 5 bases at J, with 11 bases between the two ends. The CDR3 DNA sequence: TGTGCCAGCAGCTTTCAGGGTGGCTATCAGCCCCAGCATTTT. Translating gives CASSFQGGYQPQHF.

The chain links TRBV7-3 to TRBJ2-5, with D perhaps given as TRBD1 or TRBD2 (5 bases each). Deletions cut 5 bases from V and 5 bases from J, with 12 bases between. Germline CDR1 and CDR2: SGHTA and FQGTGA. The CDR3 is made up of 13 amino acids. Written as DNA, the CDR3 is TGTGCCAGCAGCAGAGGGGACGGGGAGACCCAGTACTTC. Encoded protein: CASSRGDGETQYF.

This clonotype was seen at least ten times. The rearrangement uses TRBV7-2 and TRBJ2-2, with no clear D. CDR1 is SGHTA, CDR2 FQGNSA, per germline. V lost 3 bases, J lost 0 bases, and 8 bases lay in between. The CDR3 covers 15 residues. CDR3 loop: CASSFAGPNTGELFF. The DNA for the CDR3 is TGTGCCAGCAGCTTCGCCGGGCCGAACACCGGGGAGCTGTTTTTT.

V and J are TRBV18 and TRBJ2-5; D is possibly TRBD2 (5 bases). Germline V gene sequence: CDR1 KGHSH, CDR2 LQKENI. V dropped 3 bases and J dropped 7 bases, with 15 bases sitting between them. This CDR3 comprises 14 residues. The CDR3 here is CASSPTALRGTQYF. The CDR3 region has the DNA TGTGCCAGCTCACCGACGGCCCTCCGGGGGACCCAGTACTTC.

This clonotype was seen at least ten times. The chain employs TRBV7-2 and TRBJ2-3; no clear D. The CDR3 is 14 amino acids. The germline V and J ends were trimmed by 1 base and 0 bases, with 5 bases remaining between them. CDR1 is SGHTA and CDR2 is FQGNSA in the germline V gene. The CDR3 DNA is TGTGCCAGCAGCTTAGGTAGCAGCACAGATACGCAGTATTTT. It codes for CASSLGSSTDTQYF.

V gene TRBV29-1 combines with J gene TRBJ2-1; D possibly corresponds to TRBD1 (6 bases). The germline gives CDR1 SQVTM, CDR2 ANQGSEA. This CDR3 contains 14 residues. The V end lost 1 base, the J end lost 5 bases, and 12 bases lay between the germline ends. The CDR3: CSVEGRGSHNEQFF. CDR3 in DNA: TGCAGCGTTGAAGGCAGGGGATCACACAATGAGCAGTTCTTC.

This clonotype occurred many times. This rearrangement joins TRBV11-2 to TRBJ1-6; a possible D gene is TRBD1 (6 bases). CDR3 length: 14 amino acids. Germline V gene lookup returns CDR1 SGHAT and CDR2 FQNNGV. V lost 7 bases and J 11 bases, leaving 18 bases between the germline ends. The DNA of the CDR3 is TGTGCCAGCAACTCCGAGGGCGAGGGGGCACCCCTCCACTTT. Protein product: CASNSEGEGAPLHF.

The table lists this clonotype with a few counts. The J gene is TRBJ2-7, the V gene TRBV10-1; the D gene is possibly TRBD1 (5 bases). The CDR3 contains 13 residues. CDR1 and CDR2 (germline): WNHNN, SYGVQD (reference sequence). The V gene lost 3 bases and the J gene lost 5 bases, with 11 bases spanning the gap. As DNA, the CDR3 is TGCGCCAGCAGTGATCCCCCAGGGCACGAGCAGTACTTC. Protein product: CASSDPPGHEQYF.

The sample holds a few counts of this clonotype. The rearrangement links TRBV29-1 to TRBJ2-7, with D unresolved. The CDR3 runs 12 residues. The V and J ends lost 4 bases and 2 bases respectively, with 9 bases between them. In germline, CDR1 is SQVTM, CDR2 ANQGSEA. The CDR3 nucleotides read TGCAGCGTTGGCGAAGGGACCTACGAGCAGTACTTC. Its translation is CSVGEGTYEQYF.

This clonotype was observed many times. The CDR3 loop reads CASSPWARRLPRLDSPLHF. The CDR3 DNA reads as TGTGCCAGCAGCCCTTGGGCACGACGGCTGCCGCGGTTGGATTCACCCCTCCACTTT. The V call is TRBV5-6, the J call TRBJ1-6; no definite D call. The V and J ends lost 4 bases and 8 bases respectively, with 28 bases between them. The CDR3 runs to 19 residues. The germline gives CDR1 SGHDT, CDR2 YYEEEE.

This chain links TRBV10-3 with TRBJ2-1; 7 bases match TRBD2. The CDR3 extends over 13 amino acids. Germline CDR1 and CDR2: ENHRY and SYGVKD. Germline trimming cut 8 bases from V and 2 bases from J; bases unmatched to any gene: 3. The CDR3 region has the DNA TGTGCCATCGGGGGGGGACCCTACAATGAGCAGTTCTTC. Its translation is CAIGGGPYNEQFF.

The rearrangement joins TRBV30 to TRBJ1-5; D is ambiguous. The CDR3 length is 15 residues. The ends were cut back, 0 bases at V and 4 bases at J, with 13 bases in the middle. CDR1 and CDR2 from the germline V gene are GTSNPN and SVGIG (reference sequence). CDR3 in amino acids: CAWSVTPGLNQPQHF. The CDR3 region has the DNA TGTGCCTGGAGTGTAACGCCAGGTCTGAATCAGCCCCAGCATTTT.

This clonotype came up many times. The CDR3 nucleotides are TGTGCCAGCAGTCCATGGACAGGGGTCGGAATCGGCATGAACACTGAAGCTTTCTTT. It encodes CASSPWTGVGIGMNTEAFF. V is TRBV6-5 and J is TRBJ1-1; TRBD1 matches 9 bases. The V and J ends lost 5 bases and 0 bases, in that order; junction bases with no gene match: 16. Germline V gene lookup returns CDR1 MNHEY and CDR2 SVGAGI. The CDR3 length is 19 residues.

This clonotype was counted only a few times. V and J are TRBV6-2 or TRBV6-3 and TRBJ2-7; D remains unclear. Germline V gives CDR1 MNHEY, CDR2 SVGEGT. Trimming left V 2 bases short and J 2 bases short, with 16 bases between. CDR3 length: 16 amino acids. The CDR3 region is CASSYLGPATPYEQYF. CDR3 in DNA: TGTGCCAGCAGTTACCTGGGCCCAGCGACACCCTACGAGCAGTACTTC.